Given below is one TCR beta chain in context. Its specificity is not known. The data were taken from a study of T cells in Graves' hyperthyroidism and ophthalmopathy. Trimming took 5 bases from V and 4 from J; bases not matched to a gene: 7. CDR3 length equals 16 residues. CDR1 and CDR2 from the germline V gene are MGHDK and SYGVNS. Amplification of TCR beta CDR3 regions was performed using RNA transcripts as template. An initial round of RT-PCR targeting the TCR CDR3 relied on the HTBI primer set. TCRdb reprocessed the multiplex PCR reads via MiXCR and lists one record per CDR3 protein. The data contain 660,000 or so distinct CDR3 sequences, nearly 45% of them singletons. Study results and caveats: Separating ophthalmopathy from stable hyperthyroidism was achieved by a 13 V-J model. Most clonotypes that expanded in the thyroid above 0.001 also showed up in blood.

Every diagnosis used clinical symptoms, serum thyroxine and TRAb, thyroid ultrasound and orbital computed tomography. The chain carries TRBV25-1 and TRBJ1-6; 8 positions agree with TRBD1. This sequence was found in an adult man with Graves' disease, either hyperthyroidism or ophthalmopathy (not recorded which). Input material: peripheral blood or thyroid tissue (not recorded which). Here the CDR3 DNA reads TGTGCCAGCAGTTCTCGACAGGGGTTATATAATTCACCCCTCCACTTT. Protein product: CASSSRQGLYNSPLHF.